What follows is one T cell receptor beta chain and its context. This CDR3 has 12 amino acids. The ends were cut back, 4 bases at V and 6 bases at J, with 7 bases in the middle. This sample is drawn from a study of blood T cell repertoires in COVID-19. Turning to the study itself: The cDNA or gDNA used as material had been derived from T cells, B-cell-depleted T cells, or PBMCs.

Participants, about 18 to 100 years old, spanned 24 US areas. The authors' processing: Counts of nucleated cells, estimated from reference gene primer amplification, were obtained. TCRdb keeps only in-frame clones here, not all; method: immunoSEQ multiplex PCR. V, J and clone size were drawn from that table, and D and trimming were deduced from the DNA. There are more than 150,000 clones in the sample; 87% occur only once, and approximately 6.5% lies in the top ten. The TCR sequence derives from a woman aged 45-59 years who had recovered from COVID-19. Sequencing input: PBMCs or T cells enriched from blood (not recorded which). The chain recombines TRBV12-3 or TRBV12-4 with TRBJ1-5, with D unclear. CDR3 sequence: CASSYSSQPQHF. CDR3 nucleotides: TGTGCCAGCAGTTATTCGAGTCAGCCCCAGCATTTT.